This record covers a single TCR beta chain. The CDR3 sequence is 14 residues long. V was shortened by 7 bases and J by 2 bases, with 12 bases between the two germline ends. Germline V gene data show CDR1 as SGHDT and CDR2 as YYEEEE. The donors, healthy adults who were HIV-negative, had experienced no recent acute infections or vaccinations. This sample is drawn from a study of shared clonotypes between healthy human individuals. This table comes from immunoSEQ multiplex PCR, and its TCRdb copy is limited to in-frame clones, with some not included. This sample yields about 2 million clones, of which 95% are seen a single time; 0.1% to 0.15% belongs to the top ten.

Material for sequencing was naive CD4+ T cells sorted from blood. The subset denotes: CD45RA+ positively selected. The origin of this receptor is a man aged 18 to 30 in good health. V and J are TRBV5-6 and TRBJ2-2; D is perhaps TRBD1 (6 bases). CDR3 in DNA: TGTGCCAGCGGGTCAGGGGCCAACACCGGGGAGCTGTTTTTT. Translation gives CASGSGANTGELFF.